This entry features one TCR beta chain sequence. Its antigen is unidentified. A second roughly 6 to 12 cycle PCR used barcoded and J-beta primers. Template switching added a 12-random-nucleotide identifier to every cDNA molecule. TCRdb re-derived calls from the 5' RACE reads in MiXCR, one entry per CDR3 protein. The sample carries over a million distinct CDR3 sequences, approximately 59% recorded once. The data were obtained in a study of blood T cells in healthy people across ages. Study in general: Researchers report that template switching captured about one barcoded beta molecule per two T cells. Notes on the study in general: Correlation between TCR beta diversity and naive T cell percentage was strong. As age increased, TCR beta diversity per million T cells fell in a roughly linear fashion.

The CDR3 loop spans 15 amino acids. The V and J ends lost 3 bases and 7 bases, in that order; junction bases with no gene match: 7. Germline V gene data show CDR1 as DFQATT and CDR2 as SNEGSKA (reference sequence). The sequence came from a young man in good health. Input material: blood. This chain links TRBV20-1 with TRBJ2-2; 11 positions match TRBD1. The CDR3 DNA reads TGCAGTGCTAGCGGGGACAGGGGGTCGGTCGGGGAGCTGTTTTTT. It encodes CSASGDRGSVGELFF.